The count of the clone carrying this T cell receptor (beta chain) is one. Sequencing used immunoSEQ multiplex PCR; TCRdb keeps in-frame clones, though not all of them. This sample yields about 170,000 clones, of which 86% are seen a single time; roughly 3% belongs to the top ten. The sample originates from a study of blood T cell repertoires in COVID-19. Study as a whole: PBMCs, B-cell-depleted T cells, or T cells provided the cDNA or gDNA that made up the material.

J gave up 12 bases and V 2 bases, and 12 bases lay outside the gene matches. Germline V gives CDR1 SGHTS, CDR2 YDEGEE. This CDR3 spans 14 amino acids. Sequencing was done on a sample of peripheral blood. The clonotype was recovered from a man in his 70s with acute or convalescent COVID-19. The V call is TRBV5-8, the J call TRBJ2-7; 9 positions agree with TRBD1. The CDR3 region has the DNA TGTGCCAGCAGCTTATCGGGACAGGGTGTATGGGGGTACTTC. Protein sequence: CASSLSGQGVWGYF. The whole variable domain, remainder taken from reference TRBV5-8 and TRBJ2-7, is EAGVTQSPTHLIKTRGQQATLRCSPISGHTSVYWYQQALGLGLQFLLWYDEGEERNRGNFPPRFSGRQFPNYSSELNVNALELEDSALYLCASSLSGQGVWGYFGPGTRLTVT.